One sample yielded the 15 T cell receptor beta chains listed below, sequenced in a study of blood T cell repertoires in COVID-19. Profiling relied on immunoSEQ multiplex PCR, and the TCRdb table lists in-frame clones only, not all of them. The sample carries roughly 180,000 clones, under 90% recorded once. The sample taken for sequencing was peripheral blood. These receptors were collected from a human donor in a cohort sampled during active COVID-19.

The rearrangement uses TRBV7-7 and TRBJ1-1; D is possibly TRBD1 (5 bases). Per the germline V gene, CDR1 is SSHAT and CDR2 is FNYEAQ (reference sequence). CDR3 length: 13 amino acids. The CDR3 DNA is TGTGCTATGGGGCCTACCGGGCCCACTGAAGCTTTCTTT. It encodes CAMGPTGPTEAFF.

This chain joins TRBV13 and TRBJ2-6, with 8 bases fitting TRBD1. V shed 5 bases, J shed 1 base, and the junction held 10 bases outside the gene matches. CDR1 PRHDT and CDR2 FYEKMQ come from the germline V gene (reference sequence). The CDR3 extends over 18 amino acids. CDR3 in DNA: TGTGCCAGCAGCCCCTGGACAGGGAACCCATCTGGGGCCAACGTCCTGACTTTC. It encodes CASSPWTGNPSGANVLTF.

This clone occurred a few times. This rearrangement joins TRBV3-1 (or the pseudogene TRBV3-2) to TRBJ2-7; D might be TRBD2 (6 bases). The V gene lost 1 base and the J gene lost 7 bases, with 11 bases spanning the gap. There are 13 residues in the CDR3. Germline values: CDR1 LGHDT, CDR2 YNNKEL (reference sequence). The CDR3 nucleotides are TGTGCCAGCAGCCAAGTCGGGGGATTTGAGCAGTACTTC. Encoded protein: CASSQVGGFEQYF.

This sequence joins TRBV7-3 and TRBJ2-7, with D possibly matching TRBD1 (5 bases). This CDR3 is 14 amino acids long. V lost 2 bases, J lost 3 bases, and 11 bases lay in between. The germline gives CDR1 SGHTA, CDR2 FQGTGA. The CDR3 loop reads CASSLSGQGYEQYF. DNA for the CDR3: TGTGCCAGCAGCTTATCTGGGCAGGGCTACGAGCAGTACTTC. The full variable domain, its missing parts supplied by reference TRBV7-3 and TRBJ2-7, is GAGVSQTPSNKVTEKGKYVELRCDPISGHTALYWYRQSLGQGPEFLIYFQGTGAADDSGLPNDRFFAVRPEGSVSTLKIQRTERGDSAVYLCASSLSGQGYEQYFGPGTRLTVT.

The chain uses TRBV21-1 and TRBJ1-1; no DNA check was done on the table's D call, TRBD1. TRBV21-1 is a recognized pseudogene. This CDR3 spans 14 amino acids. CDR3 in amino acids: CASSQTESNTEAFF. Here the CDR3 DNA reads TGTGCCAGCAGCCAGACAGAGTCGAACACTGAAGCTTTCTTT.

The chain joins TRBV7-8 to TRBJ2-1; 7 bases agree with TRBD2. The V and J ends lost 5 bases and 7 bases, in that order; junction bases with no gene match: 8. CDR1 SGHVS and CDR2 FQNEAQ come from the germline V gene. This CDR3 spans 14 amino acids. The CDR3, as DNA: TGTGCCAGCAGCGTTGCGGGGGACGGGAATGAGCAGTTCTTC. Translating gives CASSVAGDGNEQFF.

The gene calls are TRBV13 and TRBJ2-5; D call uncertain. The V end was cut by 1 base, the J end by 4 bases, with 13 bases between. The CDR3 loop spans 15 amino acids. Germline loops: CDR1 PRHDT, CDR2 FYEKMQ (reference sequence). CDR3 nucleotide sequence: TGTGCCAGCAGCTTAGCCCCAATATCGGGAGAGACCCAGTACTTC. This translates into CASSLAPISGETQYF.

The sample holds many counts of this clone. This CDR3 reads CASSWGQGSLYNSPLHF. The DNA of the CDR3 is TGCGCCAGCAGCTGGGGACAGGGAAGTCTCTATAATTCACCCCTCCACTTT. The chain employs TRBV5-1 and TRBJ1-6; 9 bases align to TRBD1. Germline V CDR1 and CDR2: SGHRS, YFSETQ. The CDR3 totals 17 residues. V lost 3 bases, J lost 3 bases, and 7 bases stayed unmatched.

This clone has more than one count but fewer than ten. This chain joins TRBV30 and TRBJ1-6; TRBD1 matches at 11 bases. The ends lost 7 bases at V and 6 bases at J; junction bases unmatched: 5. Germline lookup yields CDR1 GTSNPN and CDR2 SVGIG (reference sequence). The CDR3 is 14 residues long. The CDR3, as DNA: TGTGCCTTAGGACAGGGGGCGGGTAATTCACCCCTCCACTTT. This codes for CALGQGAGNSPLHF.

This sequence joins TRBV28 and TRBJ2-7; 7 bases are shared with TRBD1. V gave up 9 bases and J gave up 5 bases; unmatched junction bases: 10. Per germline, CDR1 MDHEN and CDR2 SYDVKM. CDR3 size: 13 residues. For the CDR3, the DNA is TGTGCCAGTCAGAGTACAGGGGTAGACGAGCAGTACTTC. Its protein product is CASQSTGVDEQYF.

The gene calls are TRBV2 and TRBJ1-2; no firm D call. CDR3 length: 14 residues. Between the trimmed V and J ends, which lost 2 bases and 8 bases, there was a span of 15 bases. Germline V gene lookup returns CDR1 SNHLY and CDR2 FYNNEI. CDR3 coding DNA: TGTGCCAGCAGTGAATGGAGTGTGAGGCGGGGCTACACCTTC. As protein: CASSEWSVRRGYTF.

This clone was seen only a few times. The chain couples TRBV5-1 to TRBJ2-7, with a tentative D call TRBD2 (5 bases). In germline, CDR1 is SGHRS, CDR2 YFSETQ. Trimming took 3 bases from V and 7 from J, leaving 17 bases between them. The CDR3 is made up of 14 amino acids. The CDR3 bases are TGCGCCAGCAGCTCTAATCCGGGATCAGATGAGCAGTACTTC. It is translated as CASSSNPGSDEQYF.

This CDR3 is CASSLYSYEQYF. The CDR3 DNA reads as TGTGCCAGCAGCCTTTATTCCTACGAGCAGTACTTC. The chain is built from TRBV12-3 or TRBV12-4 and TRBJ2-7; D remains unclear. The V end lost 6 bases, the J end lost 1 base, and 7 bases lay between the germline ends. This CDR3 is built from 12 residues.

The chain has TRBV7-8 and TRBJ2-5; 8 bases line up with TRBD1. The germline V gene encodes CDR1 SGHVS and CDR2 FQNEAQ. CDR3 length: 16 amino acids. With V trimmed by 1 base and J by 5 bases, 9 bases remained unmatched. The CDR3 here is CASSLEGQGWGETQYF. Here the CDR3 DNA reads TGTGCCAGCAGCTTAGAAGGACAGGGATGGGGGGAGACCCAGTACTTC.

For the CDR3, the DNA is TGTGCCAGTAGTATAGCGGGGGGGCACAATAGTGAGCAGTTCTTC. Its protein product is CASSIAGGHNSEQFF. The chain couples TRBV19 to TRBJ2-1, with 8 bases aligning to TRBD2. CDR3 length: 15 residues. Germline CDR1 and CDR2: LNHDA and SQIVND (reference sequence). The V segment lost 1 base and the J segment 9 bases; nucleotides outside the gene matches: 8. Using reference TRBV19 and TRBJ2-1 for the parts outside the CDR3, the full variable domain is DGGITQSPKYLFRKEGQNVTLSCEQNLNHDAMYWYRQDPGQGLRLIYYSQIVNDFQKGDIAEGYSVSREKKESFPLTVTSAQKNPTAFYLCASSIAGGHNSEQFFGPGTRLTVL.